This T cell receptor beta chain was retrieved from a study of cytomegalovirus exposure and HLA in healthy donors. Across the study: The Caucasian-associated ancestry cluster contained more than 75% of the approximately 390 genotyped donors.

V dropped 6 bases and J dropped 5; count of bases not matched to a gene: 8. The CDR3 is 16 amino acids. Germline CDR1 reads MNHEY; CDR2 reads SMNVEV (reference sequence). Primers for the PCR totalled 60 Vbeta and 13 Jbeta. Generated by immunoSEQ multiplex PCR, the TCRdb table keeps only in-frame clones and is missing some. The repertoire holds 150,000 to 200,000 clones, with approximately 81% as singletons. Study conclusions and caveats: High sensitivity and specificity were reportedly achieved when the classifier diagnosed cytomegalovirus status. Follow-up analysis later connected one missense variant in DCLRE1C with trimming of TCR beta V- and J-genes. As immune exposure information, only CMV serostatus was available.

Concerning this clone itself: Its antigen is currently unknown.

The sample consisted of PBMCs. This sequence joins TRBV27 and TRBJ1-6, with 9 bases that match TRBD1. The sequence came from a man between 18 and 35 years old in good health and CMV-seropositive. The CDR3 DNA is TGTGCCAGCAGACCGGAGACAGGGGGGAATAATTCACCCCTCCACTTT. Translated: CASRPETGGNNSPLHF.